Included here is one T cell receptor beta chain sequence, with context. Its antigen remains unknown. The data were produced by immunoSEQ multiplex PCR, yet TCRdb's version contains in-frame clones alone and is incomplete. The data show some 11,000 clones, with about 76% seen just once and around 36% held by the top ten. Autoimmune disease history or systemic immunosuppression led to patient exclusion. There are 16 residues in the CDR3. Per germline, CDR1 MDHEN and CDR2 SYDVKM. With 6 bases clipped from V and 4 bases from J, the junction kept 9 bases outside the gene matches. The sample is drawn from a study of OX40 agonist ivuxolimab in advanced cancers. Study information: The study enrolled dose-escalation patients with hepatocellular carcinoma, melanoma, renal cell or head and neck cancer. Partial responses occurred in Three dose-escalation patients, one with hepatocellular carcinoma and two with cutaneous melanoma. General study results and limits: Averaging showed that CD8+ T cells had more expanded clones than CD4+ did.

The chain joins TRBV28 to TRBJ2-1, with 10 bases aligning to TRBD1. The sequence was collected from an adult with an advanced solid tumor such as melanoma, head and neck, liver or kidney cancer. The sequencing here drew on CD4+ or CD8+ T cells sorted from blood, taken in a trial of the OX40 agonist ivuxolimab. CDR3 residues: CASRGPGTGVYNEQFF. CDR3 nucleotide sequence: TGTGCCAGCAGGGGCCCCGGGACAGGGGTTTACAATGAGCAGTTCTTC.